This T cell receptor (beta chain) was captured in a study of cytomegalovirus exposure and HLA in healthy donors. Primers included in the PCR were 60 Vbeta and 13 Jbeta primers. Repertoires were generated with immunoSEQ multiplex PCR, while TCRdb's copy carries only in-frame clones and drops some. The repertoire includes about 190,000 clones, 80% to 90% of them detected once, and around 1.2% sits in the top ten. This CDR3 is 13 amino acids long. CDR1 and CDR2 from the germline V gene are LNHDA and SQIVND (reference sequence). Trimming cost V 9 bases and J 0 bases; bases outside gene matches: 0. This clonotype originated in a man aged 25-45 years in good health and CMV-seronegative. This chain uses TRBV19 with TRBJ2-2, with TRBD2 matching 8 bases. Sequencing input: PBMCs. CDR3: CARGLANTGELFF. In DNA form, the CDR3 reads TGTGCCAGGGGACTAGCGAACACCGGGGAGCTGTTTTTT.